This TCR beta chain was retrieved from a study of blood T cell repertoires in COVID-19. On the study more broadly: T cells, B-cell-depleted T cells, or PBMCs supplied cDNA or gDNA.

Original analysis: Reference gene primers were amplified, and this amplification served to estimate nucleated cell counts. TCRdb keeps only in-frame clones here, not all; method: immunoSEQ multiplex PCR. V, J and clone size are those of that table, while D and trimming were read from the DNA. Of 270,000 or so clones in the sample, 85% to 90% are singletons; the top ten hold roughly 4.3%. Germline lookup yields CDR1 MNHEY and CDR2 SVGEGT. The CDR3 extends over 16 amino acids. After removal of 5 bases from V and 2 bases from J, the junction contained 11 bases not matched to a gene. Recruits, aged roughly 18 to 95 years, lived in approximately 26 US areas. Assignment of participants to cohorts was predicated upon participant-reported clinical history.

This sequence was found in a woman aged 30 to 39 with acute COVID-19. The chain combines TRBV6-2 or TRBV6-3 with TRBJ2-7; 8 nucleotides agree with TRBD1. The source material was PBMCs or T cells enriched from blood (not recorded which). CDR3 bases: TGTGCCAGCAGTGTTCGTTCCGGGACAGGAACCTACGAGCAGTACTTC. Protein sequence: CASSVRSGTGTYEQYF.